This TCR beta chain was profiled in a study of B cell selection in AIRE deficiency. Data came from immunoSEQ multiplex PCR; TCRdb stores just in-frame clones and leaves some out. The profile shows some 22,000 clones, approximately 96% of them singletons. The CDR3 contains 15 residues. The ends lost 4 bases at V and 4 bases at J; junction bases unmatched: 7. Germline V gene lookup returns CDR1 MGHDK and CDR2 SYGVNS. Sorting defined conventional CD4 T cells as CD4+CD127+. V gene TRBV25-1 combines with J gene TRBJ2-1, with 7 nucleotides matching TRBD1. This receptor was taken from a human donor in good health. The specimen was CD4+CD127+ conventional T cells sorted from PBMCs. CDR3 in amino acids: CASSGQGMNYNEQFF. DNA for the CDR3: TGTGCCAGCAGTGGACAGGGAATGAATTACAATGAGCAGTTCTTC.